The 25 T cell receptor beta chains below were found in one sample sequenced in a study of blood T cell repertoires in COVID-19. TCRdb's table, derived via immunoSEQ multiplex PCR, lists solely in-frame clones and lacks some. This sample has fewer than 250,000 clones; around 89% occur once, and the top ten carry around 1%. Sequencing was carried out using PBMCs or T cells enriched from blood (not recorded which). Receptors were obtained from a man aged 50 to 59 who had been exposed to COVID-19.

The V gene is TRBV9, the J gene TRBJ2-3; no clear D. Germline lookup yields CDR1 SGDLS and CDR2 YYNGEE. Trimming shortened V by 7 bases and J by 2 bases, and 5 bases separated the two germline ends. The CDR3 loop spans 11 amino acids. CDR3 region: CASESTDTQYF. For the CDR3, the DNA is TGTGCCAGCGAGTCCACAGATACGCAGTATTTT.

V usage is TRBV11-3 and J usage is TRBJ2-1, with D maybe TRBD2 (6 bases). This CDR3 contains 17 residues. From germline, CDR1 is SGHNT and CDR2 YENEEA. V was clipped by 2 bases and J by 4 bases, with 18 bases between them. The CDR3 reads CASSLPSLSGPYNEQFF. The CDR3 DNA reads as TGTGCCAGCAGCTTACCCTCATTAAGCGGGCCTTACAATGAGCAGTTCTTC.

On this clone: This CDR3 is also generated by other DNA sequences in the sample. The chain carries TRBV3-1 (or the pseudogene TRBV3-2) and TRBJ1-3; D is uncertain. Trimming stripped 1 base from V and 0 bases from J, with 4 bases between. The CDR3 length is 14 residues. Germline V CDR1 and CDR2: LGHDT, YNNKEL (reference sequence). CDR3 residues: CASSQVYSGNTIYF. DNA of the CDR3: TGTGCCAGCAGCCAAGTATACTCTGGAAACACCATATATTTT.

The rearrangement uses TRBV28 and TRBJ1-4; TRBD1 agrees at 10 bases. V trimming: 6 bases; J trimming: 7 bases; junction bases outside the gene matches: 5. CDR3 size: 14 residues. Germline CDR1 is MDHEN and CDR2 is SYDVKM. CDR3 DNA sequence: TGTGCCAGCAGCTTCCGGGACAGGGGTGAAAAACTGTTTTTT. This translates into CASSFRDRGEKLFF.

The rearrangement links TRBV28 to TRBJ2-5; D perhaps matches TRBD1 (6 bases). The V end was cut by 6 bases, the J end by 0 bases, with 14 bases between. CDR3 length: 15 residues. Germline-derived CDR1 and CDR2 are MDHEN and SYDVKM. The CDR3: CASRARGWYQETQYF. The CDR3 nucleotides read TGTGCCAGCAGGGCCAGGGGTTGGTACCAAGAGACCCAGTACTTC. The variable domain in full, completed from reference TRBV28 and TRBJ2-5, reads DVKVTQSSRYLVKRTGEKVFLECVQDMDHENMFWYRQDPGLGLRLIYFSYDVKMKEKGDIPEGYSVSREKKERFSLILESASTNQTSMYLCASRARGWYQETQYFGPGTRLLVL.

The V and J genes are TRBV11-2 and TRBJ1-1; D might be TRBD1 (6 bases). The V end lost 5 bases, the J end lost 14 bases, and 21 bases lay between the germline ends. There are 13 residues in the CDR3. The germline V gene has CDR1 SGHAT and CDR2 FQNNGV. CDR3 bases: TGTGCCAGCAGCATAGTAGGGGGGGCGGGTGAGTTCTTT. Amino acid sequence: CASSIVGGAGEFF.

The chain uses TRBV5-1 and TRBJ1-2; 9 bases match TRBD1. The CDR3 covers 14 residues. The junction had 5 bases not matched to a gene; V was cut back by 4 bases and J by 4 bases. The germline CDR1 and CDR2 sequences are SGHRS and YFSETQ. The CDR3, as DNA: TGCGCCAGCAGCCCGGACAGGGGAGGCTATGGCTACACCTTC. It translates to CASSPDRGGYGYTF.

This chain links TRBV5-1 with TRBJ1-3, with TRBD1 as a possible D gene (6 bases). The CDR3 runs to 14 residues. Germline V lookup: CDR1 SGHRS, CDR2 YFSETQ. V was cut by 4 bases and J by 2 bases, with 10 bases left in between. CDR3 DNA sequence: TGCGCCAGCAGCAACGGACAGCCTGGAAACACCATATATTTT. Protein product: CASSNGQPGNTIYF.

V is TRBV7-6 and J is TRBJ2-7; D gene unclear. The CDR3 extends over 13 amino acids. Germline CDR1 reads SGHVS; CDR2 reads FNYEAQ. Trimming took 5 bases from V and 0 from J, leaving 8 bases between them. This CDR3 is CASSASHSYEQYF. CDR3 coding DNA: TGTGCCAGCAGCGCGAGTCACTCCTACGAGCAGTACTTC.

The V call is TRBV5-8, the J call TRBJ1-5; TRBD1 might be the D (6 bases). Trimming left V 5 bases short and J 0 bases short, with 15 bases between. Germline loops: CDR1 SGHTS, CDR2 YDEGEE. This CDR3 has 16 residues. CDR3 in DNA: TGTGCCAGCAGTTTGACAGGCCATTATAGCAATCAGCCCCAGCATTTT. Its translation is CASSLTGHYSNQPQHF.

The chain couples TRBV2 to TRBJ1-4; perhaps TRBD1 as D (6 bases). CDR1 is SNHLY and CDR2 is FYNNEI in the germline V gene. Trimming removed 5 bases from V and 8 bases from J, with 12 bases in between. There are 13 residues in the CDR3. CDR3: CASSNRAEEKLFF. The CDR3 nucleotides read TGTGCCAGCAGTAACAGGGCGGAAGAAAAACTGTTTTTT.

This clone has only one observation. V is TRBV4-2 and J is TRBJ1-2; 9 bases map to TRBD1. Germline V gives CDR1 LGHNA, CDR2 YNFKEQ. Unmatched junction bases numbered 11, after V lost 0 bases and J lost 6 bases. CDR3 length equals 17 residues. The CDR3 sequence: CASSQDGTDRGVDGYTF. The CDR3 DNA follows: TGTGCCAGCAGCCAAGATGGGACTGACAGGGGGGTGGATGGCTACACCTTC.

The rearrangement joins TRBV30 to TRBJ2-2; 7 nucleotides match TRBD2. Germline V gene data show CDR1 as GTSNPN and CDR2 as SVGIG (reference sequence). The V segment lost 0 bases and the J segment 5 bases; nucleotides outside the gene matches: 6. The CDR3 covers 15 residues. The CDR3 protein is CAWSVAGVGTGELFF. CDR3 bases: TGTGCCTGGAGTGTGGCGGGAGTCGGGACCGGGGAGCTGTTTTTT.

V is TRBV19 and J is TRBJ2-1; perhaps TRBD1 as D (6 bases). Trimming took 4 bases from V and 9 from J, leaving 16 bases between them. From germline, CDR1 is LNHDA and CDR2 SQIVND (reference sequence). The CDR3 sequence is 14 residues long. CDR3 residues: CASSTGQSWIEQFF. The CDR3 coding sequence is TGTGCCAGTAGTACTGGACAGAGTTGGATTGAGCAGTTCTTC.

This chain joins TRBV5-1 and TRBJ2-7; 7 bases are shared with TRBD1. Losses at the gene ends were 6 bases for V and 2 bases for J; bases not matched to a gene: 5. CDR1 and CDR2 (germline): SGHRS, YFSETQ. The CDR3 covers 13 residues. The CDR3 reads CASTRTGTYEQYF. The CDR3 DNA reads TGCGCCAGCACGAGGACAGGTACCTACGAGCAGTACTTC.

This chain connects TRBV3-1 (or the pseudogene TRBV3-2) to TRBJ2-7, with 8 nucleotides matching TRBD1. CDR1 and CDR2 (germline): LGHDT, YNNKEL (reference sequence). The trim removed 4 bases at V and 3 bases at J, leaving 8 bases unmatched. This CDR3 region has 15 residues. For the CDR3, the DNA is TGTGCCAGCAGCCCTGGACAGGGACTGCGCTACGAGCAGTACTTC. Protein sequence: CASSPGQGLRYEQYF.

The chain uses TRBV19 and TRBJ2-7, with D uncertain. Trimming took 0 bases from V and 6 from J, leaving 9 bases between them. The CDR3 runs to 13 residues. Germline CDR1 is LNHDA and CDR2 is SQIVND (reference sequence). In DNA form, the CDR3 reads TGTGCCAGTAGTATAGATCTGTACACCGAGCAGTACGTC. Its protein product is CASSIDLYTEQYV.

This clone turned up a few times. The chain combines TRBV4-1 with TRBJ1-1, with 7 bases identical to TRBD1. Germline assignment: CDR1 MGHRA and CDR2 YSYEKL. The CDR3 loop spans 15 amino acids. Losses at the gene ends were 0 bases for V and 4 bases for J; bases not matched to a gene: 5. CDR3 amino acids: CASSQEDRRGTEAFF. The CDR3 DNA follows: TGCGCCAGCAGCCAAGAGGACAGGAGGGGCACTGAAGCTTTCTTT.

As for this clone: Distinct nucleotide sequences in the sample also encode this CDR3. V gene TRBV10-3 combines with J gene TRBJ1-2; possibly TRBD1 for D (6 bases). The CDR3 runs to 14 residues. In germline, CDR1 is ENHRY, CDR2 SYGVKD. The germline V and J ends were trimmed by 4 bases and 4 bases, with 13 bases remaining between them. The CDR3 sequence: CAISGQGRSYGYTF. DNA of the CDR3: TGTGCCATCAGTGGTCAGGGGCGCAGCTATGGCTACACCTTC.

This chain joins TRBV25-1 and TRBJ2-7; 8 positions match TRBD1. Germline loops: CDR1 MGHDK, CDR2 SYGVNS. Unmatched junction bases numbered 13, after V lost 7 bases and J lost 2 bases. This CDR3 has 16 residues. The CDR3: CASTPTLGQGTYEQYF. For the CDR3, the DNA is TGTGCCAGCACCCCTACTTTAGGACAGGGTACCTACGAGCAGTACTTC.

CDR3 region: CASSGGTSRVSYEQYF. CDR3 nucleotide sequence: TGCGCCAGCAGCGGGGGGACTTCCCGGGTGTCCTACGAGCAGTACTTC. This chain connects TRBV5-1 to TRBJ2-7; TRBD2 might be the D (6 bases). The CDR3 is made up of 16 amino acids. Germline V gene data show CDR1 as SGHRS and CDR2 as YFSETQ. V was clipped by 4 bases and J by 1 base, with 18 bases between them.

CDR3 coding DNA: TGTGCCAGCAGTAACCCACGAGGGCCCGACTATGGCTACACCTTC. Translation: CASSNPRGPDYGYTF. This chain joins TRBV6-5 and TRBJ1-2; no reliable D call. The germline CDR1 and CDR2 sequences are MNHEY and SVGAGI. This CDR3 is built from 15 residues. Trimming took 5 bases from V and 3 from J, leaving 16 bases between them.

This sequence joins TRBV28 and TRBJ2-7; 7 nucleotides agree with TRBD1. Germline values: CDR1 MDHEN, CDR2 SYDVKM. V trimming: 6 bases; J trimming: 2 bases; junction bases outside the gene matches: 10. This CDR3 is 15 amino acids long. The CDR3 here is CASSQVGQVTYEQYF. The CDR3 nucleotides are TGTGCCAGCAGCCAAGTCGGACAGGTAACCTACGAGCAGTACTTC.

The chain uses TRBV7-2 and TRBJ2-1; TRBD2 matches 12 bases. V shed 6 bases and J 3 bases; nucleotides not matched to a gene: 3. The CDR3 covers 15 residues. CDR1 SGHTA and CDR2 FQGNSA come from the germline V gene. The chain's CDR3 is CASRTSGGFYNEQFF. In nucleotides, the CDR3 is TGTGCCAGCAGGACTAGCGGGGGCTTCTACAATGAGCAGTTCTTC.

The V gene is TRBV28, the J gene TRBJ2-7; 8 nucleotides match TRBD2. The ends lost 6 bases at V and 1 base at J; junction bases unmatched: 8. The CDR3 runs 15 residues. Germline V gene sequence: CDR1 MDHEN, CDR2 SYDVKM. CDR3 sequence reads: CASRGLASGSYEQYV. As DNA, the CDR3 is TGTGCCAGCAGGGGTTTGGCTAGCGGGTCCTACGAGCAGTACGTC.